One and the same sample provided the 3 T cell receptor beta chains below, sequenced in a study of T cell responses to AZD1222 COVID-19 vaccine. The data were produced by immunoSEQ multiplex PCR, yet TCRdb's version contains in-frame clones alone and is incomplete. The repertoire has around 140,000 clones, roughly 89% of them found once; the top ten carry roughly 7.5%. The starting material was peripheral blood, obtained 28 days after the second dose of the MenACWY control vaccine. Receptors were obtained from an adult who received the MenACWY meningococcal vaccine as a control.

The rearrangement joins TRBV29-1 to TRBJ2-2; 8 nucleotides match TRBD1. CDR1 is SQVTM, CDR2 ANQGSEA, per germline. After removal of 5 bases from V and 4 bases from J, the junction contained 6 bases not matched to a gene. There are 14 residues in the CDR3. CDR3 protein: CSVPRGLGTGELFF. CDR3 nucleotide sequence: TGCAGCGTTCCCAGGGGGCTAGGCACCGGGGAGCTGTTTTTT.

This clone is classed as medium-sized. CDR3 nucleotide sequence: TGCGCCAGCAGCCAAGACACAACAGGGGGAAGGCGGTATGGCTACACCTTC. Translating it yields CASSQDTTGGRRYGYTF. This rearrangement joins TRBV4-3 to TRBJ1-2, with TRBD1 identical over 8 bases. V was clipped by 0 bases and J by 5 bases; unmatched bases: 11. The CDR3 length is 17 residues. CDR1 LGHNA and CDR2 YSLEER come from the germline V gene.

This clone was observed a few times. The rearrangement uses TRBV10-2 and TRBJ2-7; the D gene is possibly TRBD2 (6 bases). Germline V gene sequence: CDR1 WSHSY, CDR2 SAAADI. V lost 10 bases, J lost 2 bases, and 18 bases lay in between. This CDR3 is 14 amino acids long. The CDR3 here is CATKGTGGTYEQYF. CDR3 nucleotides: TGCGCCACCAAGGGAACCGGGGGTACCTACGAGCAGTACTTC.